The T cell receptor (beta chain) under discussion was sequenced for a study of CD8+ T cells in alopecia areata. Study-wide results and caveats: Sequencing of scalp samples also includes resident alphabeta T cells from normal skin.

Trimming took 5 bases from V and 8 from J, leaving 24 bases between them. The CDR3 has 15 residues. CDR1 is GTSNPN and CDR2 is SVGIG in the germline V gene (reference sequence). Isolated RNA was reverse transcribed into cDNA used as the sequencing template. Sequencing was performed with immunoSEQ multiplex PCR; in TCRdb, only in-frame clones are kept and a portion is missing. The sample shows more than 95,000 clones, over 60% of them seen only once. Comment on this clone: Its target is unknown.

The chain links TRBV30 to TRBJ1-2; D uncertain. The sample consisted of CD4+ T cells sorted from blood. The sequence derives from a human donor in good health. This CDR3 reads CAWGLEFGQGYGYTF. In DNA form, the CDR3 reads TGTGCCTGGGGGTTGGAGTTCGGGCAAGGATACGGCTACACCTTC.